The 20 T cell receptor beta chains given below trace back to one sample, sequenced in a study of blood T cells in healthy people across ages. Alongside a J-beta primer mix, a sample-barcoded 5' primer served in a second PCR lasting roughly 7 to 11 cycles. TCRdb reprocessed the 5' RACE reads with MiXCR, giving one entry per CDR3 protein. The data show roughly 1.4 million distinct CDR3 sequences, approximately 59% seen once. The sequenced material came from blood. The receptors here all came from a man aged 18 to 30 in good health.

In this sample, this clonotype turned up a few times. This sequence joins TRBV7-9 and TRBJ1-2, with D possibly being TRBD1 (5 bases). V was shortened by 5 bases and J by 3 bases, with 10 bases between the two germline ends. CDR3 size: 13 residues. Germline lookup yields CDR1 SEHNR and CDR2 FQNEAQ (reference sequence). The CDR3 nucleotides read TGTGCCAGCAGCGCGCAACAGGACTATGGCTACACCTTC. Translating it yields CASSAQQDYGYTF.

CDR3: CSVDVETTYNEQYF. The CDR3 DNA reads as TGCAGCGTGGACGTAGAAACTACATACAATGAGCAGTACTTC. V usage is TRBV29-1 and J usage is TRBJ2-1; no firm D call. The assigned J gene may be wrong: the sequence end matches TRBJ2-7 better. The CDR3 is made up of 14 amino acids. CDR1 is SQVTM and CDR2 is ANQGSEA in the germline V gene.

This clonotype was counted only a few times. The chain joins TRBV12-3 or TRBV12-4 to TRBJ2-5; D remains unclear. Matching the DNA end better, TRBJ2-7 makes the J call doubtful. The CDR3 extends over 15 amino acids. The CDR3 loop reads CASRPAGRPDYEQYF. In DNA form, the CDR3 reads TGTGCCAGCAGGCCGGCCGGCAGGCCCGACTACGAGCAGTACTTC.

The chain has TRBV4-2 and TRBJ2-5, with 7 bases that match TRBD2. CDR1 and CDR2 from the germline V gene are LGHNA and YNFKEQ. V lost 5 bases to trimming and J lost 3 bases; unmatched junction nucleotides: 6. The length of the CDR3 is 14 residues. The DNA for the CDR3 is TGTGCCAGCAGCAAAGCTAGCGGCAAAGAGACCCAGTACTTC. The encoded protein is CASSKASGKETQYF.

This rearrangement joins TRBV11-1 to TRBJ2-3, with D perhaps assigned TRBD1 or TRBD2 (6 bases each). Trimming stripped 5 bases from V and 1 base from J, with 31 bases between. CDR1 SGHAT and CDR2 FQDESV come from the germline V gene (reference sequence). This CDR3 region has 21 residues. The CDR3 loop is CASSARRSGAGSGPRTDTQYF. CDR3 coding DNA: TGTGCCAGCAGCGCCCGAAGATCGGGGGCAGGGAGCGGACCCCGCACAGATACGCAGTATTTT.

This clonotype was seen only a few times. The genes are TRBV9 and TRBJ2-3; D is ambiguous. This CDR3 spans 12 amino acids. The germline V gene encodes CDR1 SGDLS and CDR2 YYNGEE. V was trimmed by 7 bases and J by 1 base, leaving 7 bases between them. The CDR3 nucleotides are TGTGCCAGCGAGCCCCGCACAGATACGCAGTATTTT. Its translation: CASEPRTDTQYF.

The CDR3 DNA reads as TGTGCCACCAGTGATTTGCAATTGCCAGATACGCAGTATTTT. Translating gives CATSDLQLPDTQYF. The chain joins TRBV24-1 to TRBJ2-3; D ambiguous. The CDR3 has 14 amino acids. The germline V gene has CDR1 KGHDR and CDR2 SFDVKD. The V end was cut by 0 bases, the J end by 4 bases, with 7 bases between.

V gene TRBV15 combines with J gene TRBJ2-3; 8 nucleotides line up with TRBD1. Trimming cost V 5 bases and J 6 bases; bases outside gene matches: 7. Germline CDR1 reads LNHNV; CDR2 reads YYDKDF (reference sequence). The CDR3 sequence is 14 residues long. For the CDR3, the DNA is TGTGCCACCAGCGATACCACAGGGGGGGATACGCAGTATTTT. It is translated as CATSDTTGGDTQYF.

The chain couples TRBV20-1 to TRBJ1-2; no clear D gene. In germline, CDR1 is DFQATT, CDR2 SNEGSKA (reference sequence). The CDR3 spans 12 residues. The ends were cut back, 0 bases at V and 7 bases at J, with 9 bases in the middle. The CDR3 DNA reads TGCAGTGCTAGAGATGTAGACGGTGGCTACACCTTC. It yields the protein CSARDVDGGYTF.

This chain connects TRBV29-1 to TRBJ1-2; D is undetermined. This CDR3 spans 11 amino acids. Germline lookup yields CDR1 SQVTM and CDR2 ANQGSEA. Between the trimmed V and J ends, which lost 3 bases and 3 bases, there was a span of 5 bases. The CDR3 DNA follows: TGCAGCGTTGACACGGACTATGGCTACACCTTC. It yields the protein CSVDTDYGYTF.

With respect to this clonotype: A clone one base away is much larger, so this may be a read error. This chain connects TRBV7-2 to TRBJ2-5; D may be TRBD2 (5 bases). The J call may be in error: the DNA end matches TRBJ2-7 better. CDR1 is SGHTA, CDR2 FQGNSA, per germline. The CDR3 is 14 residues long. Here the CDR3 reads CASSVLAVTYEQYF. The CDR3, as DNA: TGTGCCAGCAGCGTGCTAGCCGTCACCTACGAGCAGTACTTC.

This clonotype turned up a few times. The rearrangement joins TRBV12-3 or TRBV12-4 to TRBJ2-5; TRBD2 matches at 9 bases. The J call may be faulty, since TRBJ2-7 better matches the DNA end. The CDR3 covers 13 residues. CDR3: CASNIAGAGEQYF. The CDR3 nucleotides read TGTGCCAGCAATATAGCGGGGGCTGGCGAGCAGTACTTC.

This clonotype was counted a few times. The chain links TRBV27 to TRBJ2-1; either TRBD1 or TRBD2 may fit D (6 bases each). The end of the DNA fits TRBJ2-7 better, so the J call may be wrong. This CDR3 is 16 amino acids long. Per germline, CDR1 MNHEY and CDR2 SMNVEV (reference sequence). The CDR3 is CATRRGPGESSNEQYF. For the CDR3, the DNA is TGTGCCACCCGCAGGGGTCCGGGGGAATCATCAAACGAGCAGTACTTC.

This clonotype has just a few counts. Just one base apart from a much larger clone, this may be a read error. The chain has TRBV5-1 and TRBJ2-5; 8 nucleotides match TRBD2. Germline trimming cut 3 bases from V and 11 bases from J; bases unmatched to any gene: 15. This CDR3 is built from 15 residues. Looked up from germline, CDR1 is SGHRS and CDR2 is YFSETQ. CDR3 sequence reads: CASSSLQRERNEQYF. The CDR3 DNA sequence: TGCGCCAGCAGCTCCCTCCAGCGGGAGCGGAATGAGCAGTACTTC.

The table lists this clonotype with a few counts. This rearrangement joins TRBV12-3 or TRBV12-4 to TRBJ1-1; D possibly corresponds to TRBD1 (6 bases). Trimming cost V 8 bases and J 5 bases, with 15 bases left between them. The CDR3 is 13 residues long. The CDR3 protein is CASLPTGTTEAFF. Here the CDR3 DNA reads TGTGCCAGCCTTCCAACAGGGACTACTGAAGCTTTCTTT.

The rearrangement links TRBV15 to TRBJ2-7, with 7 bases aligning to TRBD1. The CDR3 consists of 13 residues. Germline V gene data show CDR1 as LNHNV and CDR2 as YYDKDF (reference sequence). V dropped 3 bases and J dropped 8; count of bases not matched to a gene: 7. The CDR3 is CATSSDRASQQYF. The CDR3 DNA reads as TGTGCCACCAGCAGCGACAGGGCTTCCCAGCAGTACTTC.

This clonotype was counted between two and nine times. This chain links TRBV20-1 with TRBJ2-7; D is perhaps TRBD1 (6 bases). The length of the CDR3 is 12 residues. V was clipped by 5 bases and J by 0 bases, with 8 bases between them. Per the germline V gene, CDR1 is DFQATT and CDR2 is SNEGSKA (reference sequence). CDR3 residues: CSARRGSYEQYF. CDR3 nucleotide sequence: TGCAGTGCTCGCAGGGGCTCCTACGAGCAGTACTTC.

This clonotype was counted a single time. The V call is TRBV20-1, the J call TRBJ2-7, with 12 positions matching TRBD2. This CDR3 has 15 residues. CDR1 and CDR2 from the germline V gene are DFQATT and SNEGSKA (reference sequence). Losses at the gene ends were 5 bases for V and 7 bases for J; bases not matched to a gene: 12. CDR3 in DNA: TGCAGTGCTGCGACTAGCGGGAGAGCGTACAATGAGCAGTACTTC. Translation gives CSAATSGRAYNEQYF.

The chain carries TRBV7-2 and TRBJ1-6; D is unclear. The V end lost 0 bases, the J end lost 7 bases, and 10 bases lay between the germline ends. Germline loops: CDR1 SGHTA, CDR2 FQGNSA. The CDR3 has 15 residues. The CDR3 loop reads CASSLAEGWNSPLHF. CDR3 DNA sequence: TGTGCCAGCAGCTTAGCTGAGGGTTGGAATTCACCCCTCCACTTT.

As concerns this clonotype: A read error may account for a junction end that differs from germline. The chain uses TRBV25-1 and TRBJ1-6, with 7 bases that match TRBD1. The CDR3 sequence is 11 residues long. Per the germline V gene, CDR1 is MGHDK and CDR2 is SYGVNS. CDR3 region: CTSRGGGALHF. CDR3 DNA: TGTACCAGCAGGGGGGGTGGAGCCCTCCACTTT.